These 26 T cell receptor beta chains came from one sample sequenced in a study of Ad26.COV2.S vaccination and SARS-CoV-2 variants. Produced via immunoSEQ multiplex PCR; TCRdb's table is partial and in-frame only. This sample carries about 440,000 clones, around 90% of them seen once, and the ten largest clones take about 4.5%. Described treatment: some 20 received Ad26.COV2.S at low or high dose, single or two shots; 5 received placebo; per-sample allocation not given. Samples analyzed were those drawn on day 63 after the first vaccine or placebo injection. Here the sequenced sample was peripheral blood, taken in a trial of Ad26.COV2.S vaccine versus placebo. All receptors come from a person between 18 and 59 years old who received the Ad26.COV2.S COVID-19 vaccine or a placebo.

The chain carries TRBV28 and TRBJ2-5; tentatively, D is TRBD1 or TRBD2 (5 bases each). The CDR3 has 16 amino acids. V was clipped by 5 bases and J by 4 bases, with 20 bases between them. CDR1 is MDHEN and CDR2 is SYDVKM in the germline V gene. DNA for the CDR3: TGTGCCAGCAGTGAATTTGTGGGGGAATGGGTAGAGACCCAGTACTTC. This translates into CASSEFVGEWVETQYF.

The chain uses TRBV12-3 or TRBV12-4 and TRBJ2-1; no clear D. CDR3 length: 11 amino acids. Trimming left V 10 bases short and J 6 bases short, with 10 bases between. As DNA, the CDR3 is TGTGCCACGGTCCGGGCCAATGAGCAGTTCTTC. The encoded protein is CATVRANEQFF.

The genes are TRBV5-1 and TRBJ2-1; D possibly corresponds to TRBD1 (6 bases). The V gene's germline CDR1 is SGHRS and CDR2 YFSETQ. This CDR3 has 13 residues. Trimming removed 4 bases from V and 3 bases from J, with 8 bases in between. Here the CDR3 DNA reads TGCGCCAGCAGCGAGGGGGACTACAATGAGCAGTTCTTC. As protein: CASSEGDYNEQFF. The variable domain in full, with the rest retrieved from reference TRBV5-1 and TRBJ2-1, is KAGVTQTPRYLIKTRGQQVTLSCSPISGHRSVSWYQQTPGQGLQFLFEYFSETQRNKGNFPGRFSGRQFSNSRSEMNVSTLELGDSALYLCASSEGDYNEQFFGPGTRLTVL.

The V and J genes are TRBV6-5 and TRBJ2-7; D may be TRBD2 (6 bases). Trimming took off 5 bases at V and 3 bases at J, with 14 bases between the two ends. The germline CDR1 and CDR2 sequences are MNHEY and SVGAGI. This CDR3 region has 14 residues. The CDR3 reads CASSPRTIYYEQYF. CDR3 DNA sequence: TGTGCCAGCAGTCCAAGGACTATCTACTACGAGCAGTACTTC.

The rearrangement joins TRBV27 to TRBJ2-1; no definite D call. The V gene lost 6 bases and the J gene lost 3 bases, with 15 bases spanning the gap. The germline CDR1 and CDR2 sequences are MNHEY and SMNVEV (reference sequence). This CDR3 is built from 15 residues. In DNA form, the CDR3 reads TGTGCCAGCAGCCTCACAGCGCTTCTCTACAATGAGCAGTTCTTC. The encoded protein is CASSLTALLYNEQFF.

The J gene is TRBJ2-3, the V gene TRBV29-1; the match to TRBD2 covers 8 bases. Germline CDR1 reads SQVTM; CDR2 reads ANQGSEA. The CDR3 is made up of 13 amino acids. V lost 5 bases and J lost 5; bases outside the gene matches: 6. The CDR3: CSVTSGKGDTQYF. For the CDR3, the DNA is TGCAGCGTTACTAGCGGAAAAGGAGATACGCAGTATTTT.

The V gene is TRBV5-1, the J gene TRBJ2-7; D uncertain. CDR1 is SGHRS, CDR2 YFSETQ, per germline. This CDR3 contains 11 residues. V was pared by 4 bases and J by 4 bases, with 6 bases between. The CDR3 DNA sequence: TGCGCCAGCAGCACCGATTACGAGCAGTACTTC. It is translated as CASSTDYEQYF.

This chain uses TRBV5-4 with TRBJ2-3; D unclear. V dropped 2 bases and J dropped 0 bases, with 10 bases sitting between them. The CDR3 sequence is 15 residues long. CDR1 is SGHNT, CDR2 YYREEE, per germline (reference sequence). CDR3 in amino acids: CASSFGLVSTDTQYF. CDR3 nucleotide sequence: TGTGCCAGCAGCTTTGGTCTAGTTAGCACAGATACGCAGTATTTT. The full variable domain, completed using reference TRBV5-4 and TRBJ2-3, is ETGVTQSPTHLIKTRGQQVTLRCSSQSGHNTVSWYQQALGQGPQFIFQYYREEENGRGNFPPRFSGLQFPNYSSELNVNALELDDSALYLCASSFGLVSTDTQYFGPGTRLTVL.

This clone came up once. The V and J genes are TRBV7-2 and TRBJ1-6, with TRBD1 as a possible D gene (6 bases). The CDR3 sequence is 14 residues long. Trimming pared 5 bases from V and 7 bases from J, leaving 12 bases between. Germline V gives CDR1 SGHTA, CDR2 FQGNSA. The CDR3 DNA sequence: TGTGCCAGCAGCCGGGGGGACATAAATTCACCCCTCCACTTT. This sequence encodes CASSRGDINSPLHF.

This clone was detected once. V and J are TRBV28 and TRBJ2-4; 9 bases match TRBD1. The CDR3 has 16 amino acids. In germline, CDR1 is MDHEN, CDR2 SYDVKM. V gave up 5 bases and J gave up 0 bases; unmatched junction bases: 5. In DNA, the CDR3 is TGTGCCAGCAGTCTCAGACAGGGGGTAGCCAAAAACATTCAGTACTTC. It is translated as CASSLRQGVAKNIQYF. Variable domain in full (rest from reference TRBV28 and TRBJ2-4): DVKVTQSSRYLVKRTGEKVFLECVQDMDHENMFWYRQDPGLGLRLIYFSYDVKMKEKGDIPEGYSVSREKKERFSLILESASTNQTSMYLCASSLRQGVAKNIQYFGAGTRLSVL.

This clone was seen only a few times. The V gene is TRBV27, the J gene TRBJ1-1; 7 nucleotides match TRBD1. The CDR3 is made up of 16 amino acids. Germline CDR1 MNHEY, CDR2 SMNVEV (reference sequence). The trim removed 5 bases at V and 5 bases at J, leaving 14 bases unmatched. CDR3 DNA: TGTGCCAGCAGTAAGACAGGGAGGTTCACAGAAACTGAAGCTTTCTTT. This codes for CASSKTGRFTETEAFF.

The chain recombines TRBV27 with TRBJ2-7, with 9 bases aligning to TRBD2. The V gene's germline CDR1 is MNHEY and CDR2 SMNVEV (reference sequence). This CDR3 is built from 14 residues. The ends lost 4 bases at V and 4 bases at J; junction bases unmatched: 5. The CDR3 nucleotides are TGTGCCAGCAGTTATACAAGCGGGAGGTACGAGCAGTACTTC. Amino acid sequence: CASSYTSGRYEQYF.

The rearrangement links TRBV5-6 to TRBJ2-7; D unclear. V lost 0 bases and J lost 2, with 6 bases in between. The CDR3 has 13 residues. Germline V gene sequence: CDR1 SGHDT, CDR2 YYEEEE. CDR3 loop: CASSLDRAYEQYF. In nucleotides, the CDR3 is TGTGCCAGCAGCTTGGATAGGGCCTACGAGCAGTACTTC.

The rearrangement joins TRBV3-1 (or the pseudogene TRBV3-2) to TRBJ1-2; no definite D call. The CDR3 has 13 residues. Trimming removed 3 bases at V and 8 bases at J, with 13 bases between. Germline V gene sequence: CDR1 LGHDT, CDR2 YNNKEL (reference sequence). CDR3 sequence (DNA): TGTGCCAGCAGCCAGGGGTCCTCAGAAGGCTACACCTTC. Amino acid sequence: CASSQGSSEGYTF.

This rearrangement joins TRBV4-2 to TRBJ2-4, with D perhaps matching TRBD1 or TRBD2 (5 bases each). V was shortened by 1 base and J by 5 bases, with 18 bases between the two germline ends. The CDR3 is 17 amino acids. Germline loops: CDR1 LGHNA, CDR2 YNFKEQ. The CDR3 spells CASSQGGWRTLENIQYF. In DNA, the CDR3 is TGTGCCAGCAGCCAAGGGGGGTGGCGGACCTTGGAAAACATTCAGTACTTC.

This clone was seen only once. The chain is built from TRBV28 and TRBJ2-7; a possible D gene is TRBD2 (5 bases). The CDR3 runs 14 residues. Trimming left V 8 bases short and J 2 bases short, with 16 bases between. Germline CDR1 reads MDHEN; CDR2 reads SYDVKM. The CDR3 nucleotides are TGTGCCAGCCGGCCGAGGACCGGGACCTACGAGCAGTACTTC. It encodes CASRPRTGTYEQYF.

V usage is TRBV20-1 and J usage is TRBJ1-5, with 10 bases aligning to TRBD1. Germline values: CDR1 DFQATT, CDR2 SNEGSKA (reference sequence). CDR3 size: 14 residues. J lost 5 bases, V lost 3 bases, and 4 bases had no gene match. The DNA for the CDR3 is TGCAGTGCTAGTCGACAGGGGGCCGATCAGCCCCAGCATTTT. Residues: CSASRQGADQPQHF.

This chain connects TRBV28 to TRBJ2-1; D gene ambiguous. The CDR3 loop spans 16 amino acids. Germline loops: CDR1 MDHEN, CDR2 SYDVKM. V was trimmed by 4 bases and J by 12 bases, leaving 25 bases between them. The chain's CDR3 is CASSSLDGAYNDRQFF. CDR3 nucleotides: TGTGCCAGCAGTTCCCTCGACGGAGCCTACAATGATCGGCAGTTCTTC.

This clone was observed a handful of times. The chain employs TRBV2 and TRBJ1-5, with D possibly matching TRBD1 (6 bases). V gave up 2 bases and J gave up 7 bases, with 18 bases separating them. This CDR3 is 16 amino acids long. Per the germline V gene, CDR1 is SNHLY and CDR2 is FYNNEI. The CDR3 loop reads CASSERRGRGTQPQHF. The CDR3 bases are TGTGCCAGCAGTGAACGTAGGGGCAGGGGAACCCAGCCCCAGCATTTT.

With regard to this clone: Compared with germline, one end of the junction differs, possibly owing to a read error. V usage is TRBV7-9 and J usage is TRBJ2-4, with 11 bases aligning to TRBD2. The V gene's germline CDR1 is SEHNR and CDR2 FQNEAQ (reference sequence). The CDR3 has 16 amino acids. CDR3 region: CASSLVAGGPKNIQYF. The CDR3, as DNA: TGTGCCAGCAGTTTAGTAGCGGGAGGGCCCAAAAACATTCAGTACTTC.

The chain is built from TRBV7-9 and TRBJ2-1; possible D gene TRBD1, 5 bases. V dropped 3 bases and J dropped 7 bases, with 7 bases sitting between them. This CDR3 is built from 12 residues. Germline lookup yields CDR1 SEHNR and CDR2 FQNEAQ (reference sequence). CDR3 sequence: CASSFQGNEQFF. The CDR3, as DNA: TGTGCCAGCAGCTTCCAGGGAAATGAGCAGTTCTTC.

This rearrangement joins TRBV28 to TRBJ1-5; possibly TRBD1 for D (5 bases). Per the germline V gene, CDR1 is MDHEN and CDR2 is SYDVKM. The CDR3 has 12 residues. V lost 8 bases and J 3 bases, leaving 8 bases between the germline ends. The CDR3 sequence is CASGHINQPQHF. CDR3 coding DNA: TGTGCCAGCGGACACATCAATCAGCCCCAGCATTTT.

The rearrangement joins TRBV29-1 to TRBJ2-1; perhaps TRBD2 as D (6 bases). V gave up 3 bases and J gave up 9 bases, with 18 bases separating them. Germline lookup yields CDR1 SQVTM and CDR2 ANQGSEA. This CDR3 region has 14 residues. The CDR3 region is CSVEEGALVFEQFF. The CDR3, as DNA: TGCAGCGTTGAGGAGGGTGCCTTAGTGTTTGAGCAGTTCTTC.

The chain combines TRBV14 with TRBJ2-5; D perhaps matches TRBD2 (5 bases). CDR1 is SGHDN, CDR2 FVKESK, per germline. The CDR3 has 17 residues. Trimming shortened V by 0 bases and J by 5 bases, and 19 bases separated the two germline ends. CDR3 DNA sequence: TGTGCCAGCAGCCAAGATAGGGAGACGGCGGCCAGGGAGACCCAGTACTTC. It codes for CASSQDRETAARETQYF. The entire variable domain, with the rest obtained from reference TRBV14 and TRBJ2-5, is as follows: EAGVTQFPSHSVIEKGQTVTLRCDPISGHDNLYWYRRVMGKEIKFLLHFVKESKQDESGMPNNRFLAERTGGTYSTLKVQPAELEDSGVYFCASSQDRETAARETQYFGPGTRLLVL.

J is TRBJ1-5 and V is TRBV23-1, with 9 bases lining up with TRBD1. TRBV23-1 is an open reading frame whose function is uncertain. V gave up 6 bases and J gave up 0 bases; unmatched junction bases: 9. CDR3 length: 17 amino acids. CDR3 amino acids: CASSRDRALYSNQPQHF. The CDR3 DNA follows: TGCGCCAGCAGCCGGGACAGGGCCCTATATAGCAATCAGCCCCAGCATTTT.

The chain recombines TRBV9 with TRBJ2-1, with TRBD2 matching over 7 bases. Germline lookup yields CDR1 SGDLS and CDR2 YYNGEE. V trimming: 0 bases; J trimming: 5 bases; junction bases outside the gene matches: 8. This CDR3 has 16 residues. The CDR3 nucleotides read TGTGCCAGCAGCGTAGCCCTCCAGCGGGAAAACAATGAGCAGTTCTTC. Protein product: CASSVALQRENNEQFF.